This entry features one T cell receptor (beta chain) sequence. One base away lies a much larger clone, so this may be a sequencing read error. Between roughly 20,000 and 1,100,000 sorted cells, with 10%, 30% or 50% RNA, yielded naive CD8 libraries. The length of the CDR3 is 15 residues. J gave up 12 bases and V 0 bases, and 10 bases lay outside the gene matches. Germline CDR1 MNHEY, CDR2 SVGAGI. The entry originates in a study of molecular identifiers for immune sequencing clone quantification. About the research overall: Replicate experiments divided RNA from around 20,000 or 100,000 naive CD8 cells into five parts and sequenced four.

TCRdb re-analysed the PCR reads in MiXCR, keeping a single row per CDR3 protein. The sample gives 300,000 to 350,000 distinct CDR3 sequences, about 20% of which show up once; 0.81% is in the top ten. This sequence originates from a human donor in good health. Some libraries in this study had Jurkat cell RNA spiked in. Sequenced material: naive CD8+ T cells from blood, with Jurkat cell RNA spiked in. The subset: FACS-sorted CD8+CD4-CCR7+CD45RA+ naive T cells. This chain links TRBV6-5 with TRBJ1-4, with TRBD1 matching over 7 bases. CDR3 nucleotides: TGTGCCAGCAGTTACTCTGTACAGGGGAAAGAAGAACTGTTTTTT. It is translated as CASSYSVQGKEELFF.